A selection of T cell receptor beta chains follows, all from one sample in a study of blood T cell repertoires in COVID-19. Data came from immunoSEQ multiplex PCR; TCRdb stores just in-frame clones and leaves some out. There are 150,000 to 190,000 clones in the sample; around 80% occur only once, and more than 5.5% lies in the top ten. Sequencing was done on a sample of PBMCs or T cells enriched from blood (not recorded which). These receptors all stem from a man aged 50-59 years who had recovered from COVID-19. The CDR3 runs from the conserved cysteine through the conserved F or W. D genes are given only for firm matches. Not every row has a clone size; where given, it reads once, few, many or a size class.

j_call v_call d_call clone_size cdr3_nt cdr3_aa
TRBJ1-2 TRBV10-3 TRBD1 - TGTGCCATCAAGGGGACAGACTATGGCTACACCTTC CAIKGTDYGYTF
TRBJ1-1 TRBV5-4 TRBD1 - TGTGCCAGCAGCGGGACAGGGGGTAAAACTGAAGCTTTCTTT CASSGTGGKTEAFF
TRBJ2-7 TRBV7-8 TRBD2 - TGTGCCAGCACCCCCGTGGGGACTACAGTCGACGGCGAGCAGTACTTC CASTPVGTTVDGEQYF
TRBJ2-1 TRBV15 - few TGTGCCACCAGCAGAGCCAGGGCAAGTGGGCAGTTCTTC CATSRARASGQFF
TRBJ1-1 TRBV29-1 - once TGCAGCGAGACCCCCGACAGGCCCGAAGCTTTCTTT CSETPDRPEAFF
TRBJ1-4 TRBV18 - - TGTGCCAGCTCACAACGGACACCCGCAACTAATGAAAAACTGTTTTTT CASSQRTPATNEKLFF
TRBJ1-4 TRBV19 TRBD1 many TGTGCCAGTAGGCGCAGGGGGGTCGGCCAAAATGAAAAACTGTTTTTT CASRRRGVGQNEKLFF
TRBJ1-6 TRBV7-8 - - TGTGCCAGCAGCTTAGGTAACCGGGATTCACCCCTCCACTTT CASSLGNRDSPLHF
TRBJ1-4 TRBV3-1/TRBV3-2 - - TGTGCCAGCAGCCTAGCCAGGGGTAATGAAAAACTGTTTTTT CASSLARGNEKLFF
TRBJ2-7 TRBV7-9 TRBD1 few TGTGCCAGCAGCTTAGTCCCCGGGACAGGGACCTACGAGCAGTACTTC CASSLVPGTGTYEQYF
TRBJ2-1 TRBV11-3 TRBD2 - TGTGCCAGCAGCCGGACTAGCGGCTACAATGAGCAGTTCTTC CASSRTSGYNEQFF
TRBJ2-6 TRBV30 - - TGTGCCTGGACAGGGTCTGGGGCCAACGTCCTGACTTTC CAWTGSGANVLTF
TRBJ2-7 TRBV19 - - TGTGCCAGTAGTATAAGGACTACGCCTTACGAGCAGTACTTC CASSIRTTPYEQYF
TRBJ2-5 TRBV11-2 - - TGTGCCAGCAGCTTCCGGGGGGAGACCCAGTACTTC CASSFRGETQYF
TRBJ2-2 TRBV11-2 TRBD1 - TGTGCCAGCAGCCCGGACAGGGTTCGGGACGGGGAGCTGTTTTTT CASSPDRVRDGELFF
TRBJ2-7 TRBV7-2 - - TGTGCCAGCAGCTTATATCTCTACGAGCAGTACTTC CASSLYLYEQYF
TRBJ1-5 TRBV6-5 TRBD1 - TGTGCCAGCAGTCAGGACAGGCTTCAGCCCCAGCATTTT CASSQDRLQPQHF
TRBJ1-6 TRBV5-5 - - TGTGCCAGCAGCATACCGGGATATTCGAATTCACCCCTCCACTTT CASSIPGYSNSPLHF
TRBJ1-2 TRBV15 TRBD1 - TGTGCCACCAGCGCGACAGGGGTTGGCTATGGCTACACCTTC CATSATGVGYGYTF
TRBJ1-3 TRBV5-1 - once TGCGCCAGCAGCTTGGGGCCCGGAAACACCATATATTTT CASSLGPGNTIYF
TRBJ2-2 TRBV18 TRBD1 - TGTGCCAGCTCAAGACGACAGGGAACGGAGACCGGGGAGCTGTTTTTT CASSRRQGTETGELFF
TRBJ1-6 TRBV5-5 - - TGTGCCAGCAGCTTGGATCCGGGGCCCCTCCACTTT CASSLDPGPLHF
TRBJ2-7 TRBV6-5 TRBD1 - TGTGCCAGCAGTTACTCGGGACAGGGGGCCTCCTACGAGCAGTACTTC CASSYSGQGASYEQYF
TRBJ2-5 TRBV5-3 - once TGTGCCAGAAGCTTAGAGCGGTGGGAGACCCAGTACTTC CARSLERWETQYF
TRBJ2-1 TRBV12-3/TRBV12-4 TRBD2 - TGTGCCAGCAGTTTTGTGCGGGGGGAGCAGTTCTTC CASSFVRGEQFF
TRBJ2-7 TRBV18 - once TGTGCCAGCTCACCTCCCGGTTGGTCCTACGAGCAGTACTTC CASSPPGWSYEQYF
TRBJ2-5 TRBV3-1/TRBV3-2 TRBD2 - TGTGCCAGCAGCCAAGAGGTACTAGCGGGGGTTCAAGAGACCCAGTACTTC CASSQEVLAGVQETQYF
TRBJ1-6 TRBV4-2 - many TGTGCCAGCAGCGGTCTCCCGAGCTCCTATAATTCACCCCTCCACTTT CASSGLPSSYNSPLHF
TRBJ2-7 TRBV29-1 TRBD1 once TGCAGCGTCGGACAGGGAATGGGGAGCTACGAGCAGTACTTC CSVGQGMGSYEQYF
TRBJ2-2 TRBV7-2 - few TGTGCCAGCATTGCGGGGACGAACACCGGGGAGCTGTTTTTT CASIAGTNTGELFF
TRBJ1-6 TRBV10-1 TRBD1 - TGCGCCAGCAGTGAGAAGGTAGCAGGGGGCCCTGGGGACTCACCCCTCCACTTT CASSEKVAGGPGDSPLHF
TRBJ2-5 TRBV6-5 TRBD2 - TGTGCCAGCGGCGGGGGGGCCCGAGAGACCCAGTACTTC CASGGGARETQYF
TRBJ2-2 TRBV7-3 - - TGTGCCAGCAGCGATTCTACCACGAACACCGGGGAGCTGTTTTTT CASSDSTTNTGELFF
TRBJ1-3 TRBV6-5 TRBD1 - TGTGCCAGCAGTTCCGGACAGGGGGTAGAAAACACCATATATTTT CASSSGQGVENTIYF
TRBJ1-1 TRBV30 - - TGTGCCTGGAGTGTACTTAGGAGGGCCAGGAGCACTGAAGCTTTCTTT CAWSVLRRARSTEAFF
TRBJ1-1 TRBV5-4 - once TGTGCCAGCAGCTTGATTGCAGGGAACACTGAAGCTTTCTTT CASSLIAGNTEAFF
TRBJ1-5 TRBV6-5 - - TGTGCCAGCCTACCAGACTACAATCAGCCCCAGCATTTT CASLPDYNQPQHF